The 26 T cell receptor beta chains below come from one sample, sequenced in a study of blood T cell repertoires in COVID-19. Measured with immunoSEQ multiplex PCR; TCRdb has only the in-frame clones, and not every one. The sample includes hundreds of thousands of clones, 85% of them seen just once. The specimen sequenced was PBMCs or T cells enriched from blood (not recorded which). These TCRs come from a woman in her forties or fifties who had recovered from COVID-19.

V gene TRBV9 combines with J gene TRBJ2-3; 12 nucleotides agree with TRBD2. Germline CDR1 and CDR2: SGDLS and YYNGEE. V lost 3 bases and J lost 0; bases outside the gene matches: 5. The CDR3 is 17 amino acids. CDR3 in DNA: TGTGCCAGCAGCGCGCTAGCGGGGGGGACTAGCACAGATACGCAGTATTTT. Its translation: CASSALAGGTSTDTQYF.

This clone showed up just once. The chain is built from TRBV5-6 and TRBJ1-1; D is unclear. This CDR3 spans 14 amino acids. Germline assignment: CDR1 SGHDT and CDR2 YYEEEE. Deletions cut 4 bases from V and 1 base from J, with 11 bases between. The CDR3 loop is CASSPGGSNTEAFF. The CDR3 DNA follows: TGTGCCAGCAGCCCCGGAGGTTCGAACACTGAAGCTTTCTTT. Full variable domain (outside the CDR3, taken from reference TRBV5-6 and TRBJ1-1): DAGVTQSPTHLIKTRGQQVTLRCSPKSGHDTVSWYQQALGQGPQFIFQYYEEEERQRGNFPDRFSGHQFPNYSSELNVNALLLGDSALYLCASSPGGSNTEAFFGQGTRLTVV.

V is TRBV7-9 and J is TRBJ1-4, with D possibly TRBD1 on 5 matching bases. Germline CDR1 and CDR2: SEHNR and FQNEAQ (reference sequence). V lost 3 bases and J 4 bases, leaving 12 bases between the germline ends. The CDR3 is made up of 15 amino acids. The CDR3 sequence: CASSFFGGNNEKLFF. CDR3 bases: TGTGCCAGCAGCTTTTTCGGGGGAAATAATGAAAAACTGTTTTTT.

The CDR3 coding sequence is TGTGCCAGCAGCTTAGCGATTCTCAGTATAACAGATTCTAACTATGGCTACACCTTC. The encoded protein is CASSLAILSITDSNYGYTF. The genes are TRBV7-9 and TRBJ1-2, with D uncertain. This CDR3 is 19 amino acids long. V was trimmed by 0 bases and J by 0 bases, leaving 20 bases between them. The germline CDR1 and CDR2 sequences are SEHNR and FQNEAQ (reference sequence).

The rearrangement uses TRBV7-8 and TRBJ1-6, with TRBD1 identical over 7 bases. The CDR3 is 19 residues long. Losses at the gene ends were 1 base for V and 3 bases for J; bases not matched to a gene: 12. CDR1 SGHVS and CDR2 FQNEAQ come from the germline V gene. CDR3 protein: CASSLEGQTHHIYNSPLHF. Here the CDR3 DNA reads TGTGCCAGCAGCTTAGAGGGACAGACTCACCACATCTATAATTCACCCCTCCACTTT.

This clone has just one count. The chain couples TRBV6-5 to TRBJ2-3, with 9 bases fitting TRBD2. The junction had 7 bases not matched to a gene; V was cut back by 1 base and J by 5 bases. From germline, CDR1 is MNHEY and CDR2 SVGAGI. The CDR3 has 16 residues. The CDR3 loop reads CASSYFLAGDGDTQYF. DNA of the CDR3: TGTGCCAGCAGTTACTTCTTAGCGGGAGATGGAGATACGCAGTATTTT.

This chain joins TRBV13 and TRBJ2-5; TRBD2 matches 7 bases. V shed 6 bases, J shed 5 bases, and the junction held 12 bases outside the gene matches. This CDR3 region has 15 residues. In germline, CDR1 is PRHDT, CDR2 FYEKMQ (reference sequence). In DNA form, the CDR3 reads TGTGCCAGCAGAGTCATGGGGGAGGGCCGGGAGACCCAGTACTTC. Translation gives CASRVMGEGRETQYF.

The V gene is TRBV6-5, the J gene TRBJ1-6; D might be TRBD1 (6 bases). V lost 6 bases to trimming and J lost 9 bases, with 12 bases between them. This CDR3 is 13 amino acids long. Germline-derived CDR1 and CDR2 are MNHEY and SVGAGI. CDR3 coding DNA: TGTGCCAGCAGAGTAAACAGGGCTTCACCCCTCCACTTT. Its translation: CASRVNRASPLHF.

This sequence joins TRBV11-3 and TRBJ2-1; maybe TRBD2 (6 bases). The V gene lost 2 bases and the J gene lost 9 bases, with 14 bases spanning the gap. The CDR3 runs 14 residues. Germline V gene lookup returns CDR1 SGHNT and CDR2 YENEEA. The CDR3 sequence is CASSLSRGVGEQFF. The CDR3, as DNA: TGTGCCAGCAGCTTATCCCGCGGGGTAGGTGAGCAGTTCTTC.

The chain's CDR3 is CASSHTTGVYGYTF. The DNA for the CDR3 is TGCGCCAGCAGCCATACGACAGGGGTCTATGGCTACACCTTC. The chain carries TRBV4-3 and TRBJ1-2; 8 bases map to TRBD1. CDR1 is LGHNA and CDR2 is YSLEER in the germline V gene. The J segment lost 4 bases and the V segment lost 3 bases, leaving 4 bases of the junction unmatched. CDR3 length: 14 amino acids.

This chain connects TRBV19 to TRBJ1-5; D remains unclear. The CDR3 is 13 residues long. Germline CDR1 and CDR2: LNHDA and SQIVND (reference sequence). Trimming cost V 1 base and J 3 bases, with 4 bases left between them. CDR3 in amino acids: CASSIVNNQPQHF. CDR3 sequence (DNA): TGTGCCAGTAGTATAGTTAACAATCAGCCCCAGCATTTT.

J is TRBJ1-1 and V is TRBV18, with TRBD1 identical over 7 bases. This CDR3 contains 14 residues. Unmatched junction bases numbered 1, after V lost 1 base and J lost 2 bases. Per the germline V gene, CDR1 is KGHSH and CDR2 is LQKENI. CDR3 sequence: CASSPRDSNTEAFF. The CDR3 region has the DNA TGTGCCAGCTCACCACGGGACAGTAACACTGAAGCTTTCTTT.

V usage is TRBV5-1 and J usage is TRBJ2-2; no clear D. Trimming took 1 base from V and 3 from J, leaving 4 bases between them. Looked up from germline, CDR1 is SGHRS and CDR2 is YFSETQ. This CDR3 spans 13 amino acids. The DNA of the CDR3 is TGCGCCAGCAGCTTGTCATACACCGGGGAGCTGTTTTTT. Translated, it gives CASSLSYTGELFF.

The chain is built from TRBV4-2 and TRBJ2-2, with 10 bases matching TRBD2. This CDR3 spans 16 amino acids. Germline-derived CDR1 and CDR2 are LGHNA and YNFKEQ. After removal of 3 bases from V and 5 bases from J, the junction contained 6 bases not matched to a gene. CDR3: CASSQIGTSVTGELFF. In DNA, the CDR3 is TGTGCCAGCAGCCAGATCGGGACTAGCGTGACCGGGGAGCTGTTTTTT.

This chain connects TRBV5-1 to TRBJ1-4, with D possibly TRBD1 on 6 matching bases. Germline CDR1 reads SGHRS; CDR2 reads YFSETQ. V was pared by 6 bases and J by 7 bases, with 22 bases between. CDR3 length: 16 amino acids. The CDR3 loop is CASKFISGDISEKLFF. CDR3 DNA: TGCGCCAGCAAGTTTATATCAGGGGATATCAGTGAAAAACTGTTTTTT.

The genes are TRBV7-3 and TRBJ2-3, with 9 positions matching TRBD1. Germline loops: CDR1 SGHTA, CDR2 FQGTGA. This CDR3 region has 17 residues. The V and J ends lost 5 bases and 6 bases, in that order; junction bases with no gene match: 15. CDR3 in amino acids: CASSPAGQGKGTDTQYF. CDR3 DNA sequence: TGTGCCAGCAGCCCTGCTGGACAGGGGAAGGGTACGGATACGCAGTATTTT.

This chain uses TRBV3-1 (or the pseudogene TRBV3-2) with TRBJ2-5; TRBD2 matches at 9 bases. This CDR3 has 15 residues. The V gene's germline CDR1 is LGHDT and CDR2 YNNKEL (reference sequence). With V trimmed by 1 base and J by 5 bases, 5 bases remained unmatched. This CDR3 is CASSQGAGGVETQYF. For the CDR3, the DNA is TGTGCCAGCAGCCAAGGAGCGGGAGGAGTCGAGACCCAGTACTTC.

The J gene is TRBJ1-1, the V gene TRBV11-2; D gene unclear. From germline, CDR1 is SGHAT and CDR2 FQNNGV. Trimming cost V 0 bases and J 8 bases, with 10 bases left between them. This CDR3 has 13 amino acids. CDR3 protein: CASSLDPQVEAFF. CDR3 nucleotides: TGTGCCAGCAGCTTAGATCCCCAGGTCGAAGCTTTCTTT.

The V gene is TRBV28, the J gene TRBJ1-5, with D uncertain. The length of the CDR3 is 13 residues. V shed 7 bases and J shed 10 bases, with 17 bases lying between them. The germline V gene encodes CDR1 MDHEN and CDR2 SYDVKM. CDR3: CASIKAGLQPQHF. Here the CDR3 DNA reads TGTGCCAGCATCAAGGCGGGTCTTCAACCCCAGCATTTT.

This sequence joins TRBV20-1 and TRBJ1-4; a possible D gene is TRBD1 (6 bases). CDR1 and CDR2 from the germline V gene are DFQATT and SNEGSKA (reference sequence). The CDR3 runs to 14 residues. V lost 3 bases, J lost 4 bases, and 12 bases lay in between. The DNA for the CDR3 is TGCAGTGCTAGTAGCGGGACACTTAATGAAAAACTGTTTTTT. Translation: CSASSGTLNEKLFF.

The rearrangement uses TRBV6-2 or TRBV6-3 and TRBJ1-1; 7 nucleotides agree with TRBD1. Trimming cost V 5 bases and J 3 bases; bases outside gene matches: 6. The length of the CDR3 is 14 residues. From germline, CDR1 is MNHEY and CDR2 SVGEGT. DNA for the CDR3: TGTGCCAGCAGTACGATGGACAGGTACACTGAAGCTTTCTTT. It codes for CASSTMDRYTEAFF.

The CDR3 coding sequence is TGTGCCAGTAGTACCCGGGACAGGGCCTATAATTCACCCCTCCACTTT. As protein: CASSTRDRAYNSPLHF. This sequence joins TRBV19 and TRBJ1-6; 9 bases agree with TRBD1. Trimming at V came to 4 bases and at J to 2 bases, leaving 3 bases not matched to a gene. The CDR3 contains 16 residues. The V gene's germline CDR1 is LNHDA and CDR2 SQIVND (reference sequence).

J is TRBJ2-2 and V is TRBV6-5, with D maybe TRBD2 (7 bases). Germline values: CDR1 MNHEY, CDR2 SVGAGI. The V gene lost 8 bases and the J gene lost 4 bases, with 17 bases spanning the gap. The CDR3 spans 15 residues. CDR3 bases: TGTGCCAGCGGGGGGGCCCTCGGGACCACCGGGGAGCTGTTTTTT. It specifies CASGGALGTTGELFF.

The V call is TRBV2, the J call TRBJ2-2; 8 positions match TRBD1. Unmatched junction bases numbered 6, after V lost 5 bases and J lost 7 bases. CDR1 is SNHLY and CDR2 is FYNNEI in the germline V gene. This CDR3 has 14 amino acids. The CDR3 spells CASSQDRGYGELFF. In DNA, the CDR3 is TGTGCCAGCAGTCAAGACAGGGGCTACGGGGAGCTGTTTTTT. Full variable domain (outside the CDR3, taken from reference TRBV2 and TRBJ2-2): EPEVTQTPSHQVTQMGQEVILRCVPISNHLYFYWYRQILGQKVEFLVSFYNNEISEKSEIFDDQFSVERPDGSNFTLKIRSTKLEDSAMYFCASSQDRGYGELFFGEGSRLTVL.

Written as DNA, the CDR3 is TGTGCCAGCAGCTTAACGGGGGGGCGCGGCGAGCAGTACTTC. Its translation is CASSLTGGRGEQYF. The chain has TRBV7-3 and TRBJ2-7; D is possibly TRBD2 (7 bases). This CDR3 has 14 residues. CDR1 and CDR2 from the germline V gene are SGHTA and FQGTGA. V lost 0 bases and J 6 bases, leaving 12 bases between the germline ends.

The CDR3 protein is CASSQTRGSIAEQFF. The DNA for the CDR3 is TGCGCCAGCAGCCAGACTCGCGGGAGCATCGCTGAGCAGTTCTTC. This chain uses TRBV4-1 with TRBJ2-1; TRBD2 agrees at 7 bases. Germline V lookup: CDR1 MGHRA, CDR2 YSYEKL. Trimming took 3 bases from V and 9 from J; bases not matched to a gene: 11. CDR3 length: 15 amino acids.